This T cell receptor (beta chain) is drawn from a study of blood T cell repertoires in COVID-19 (TCRdb year 2020). Turning to the overall study: The collaborator samples originated in the United States, Italy and Spain and spanned the acute and convalescent phases of COVID-19. The prospective study material was composed of cDNA or gDNA derived from T cells, B-cell-depleted T cells, or PBMCs. Deeply sampled blood TCRbeta repertoires from subjects exposed to, actively infected with, or recovered from COVID-19 were included in the dataset. The repertoires were released in a freely available public database intended as a resource for research on the immune response to SARS-CoV-2. Samples were obtained from the ongoing ImmuneRACE study (first 160 participants) and from some 1,200 subjects provided by 6 global collaborators. A de-identified subject ID, COVID-19 status, age in years and sex were almost always included in the sample metadata. HLA class I and class II types, where available, came from metadata supplied by the sample provider rather than from assay-based typing.

Whole blood was collected in K2EDTA tubes by collaborating institutions according to the institutions' own protocols. Collaborator samples were shipped for TCRbeta analysis as frozen whole blood, isolated PBMCs, or DNA extracted from either sample type. The germline V gene sets CDR1 to MRHNA and CDR2 to SNTAGT. The CDR3 sequence holds 15 residues, the cysteine and phenylalanine included. Of all the DNA, just the CDR3 is kept, 45 bases in frame from base 1. Relative to germline, V is missing 6 bases and J is missing 5 bases, with 8 bases of the junction outside any gene match. A note on this clone: This clone's antigen is unknown. Base-call qualities are not available, and no considerably larger clone is one nucleotide away.

Broader findings and caveats from the paper: Clinical and demographic metadata were provided uncurated, with the amount varying by source and participant.

TCRbeta CDR3 regions were amplified from genomic DNA by means of the immunoSEQ Assay, a bias-controlled multiplex PCR. The study's processing was this. The number of nucleated cells in each sample was estimated by amplification of reference gene primers within the assay. Sequence reads were collapsed and filtered to measure the absolute abundance of every unique TCRbeta CDR3 rearrangement. For each sample, productive Simpson clonality was calculated as the square root of Simpson's diversity index across productive rearrangements. In TCRdb, the immuneACCESS table is reduced to in-frame sequences with V and J assigned. These tables do not hold every clone; where another copy was compared, an unresolved V gene accounts for under half, and the others remain unexplained. Clone size and the V and J calls come from that table; the DNA yielded D and trimming. The sample yields 180,000 or so clones; approximately 85% were counted once. The top ten constitute roughly 9.8% of the sample.

The rearranged segments are TRBV6-4 and TRBJ2-1; TRBD2 fits 9 bases in the junction. The source of this sequence is a woman older than 75 with acute or convalescent COVID-19. Sequenced input: peripheral blood. The CDR3 region: CASSSLAGTNNEQFF. The nucleotide sequence reads TGTGCCAGCAGCTCGCTAGCGGGAACCAACAATGAGCAGTTCTTC.